A single sample is the source of the 30 T cell receptor beta chains below, sequenced in a study of blood T cell repertoires in COVID-19. Some clones are missing from TCRdb's copy, which holds only in-frame ones; the method was immunoSEQ multiplex PCR. The sample has under 300,000 clones, around nine tenths seen once. Sequencing was carried out using PBMCs or T cells enriched from blood (not recorded which). The receptors here all came from a woman aged 18-29 years who had recovered from COVID-19.

J is TRBJ2-7 and V is TRBV11-2, with D possibly being TRBD1 (6 bases). V was cut by 0 bases and J by 2 bases, with 11 bases left in between. CDR3 size: 15 residues. CDR1 is SGHAT, CDR2 FQNNGV, per germline. The CDR3: CASSLETGLTYEQYF. The CDR3 bases are TGTGCCAGCAGCTTAGAGACAGGACTTACCTACGAGCAGTACTTC.

The rearrangement uses TRBV9 and TRBJ1-2; no clear D gene. Germline V lookup: CDR1 SGDLS, CDR2 YYNGEE. V was shortened by 3 bases and J by 0 bases, with 6 bases between the two germline ends. This CDR3 comprises 13 residues. CDR3 amino acids: CASSAPSNYGYTF. DNA of the CDR3: TGTGCCAGCAGCGCCCCGTCTAACTATGGCTACACCTTC.

This chain joins TRBV21-1 and TRBJ1-5; the tabulated D call, TRBD1, remains unverified against the DNA. TRBV21-1 is given as a pseudogene. The length of the CDR3 is 15 residues. CDR3 sequence: CASSFTQDNNQPQHF. In DNA form, the CDR3 reads TGTGCCAGCAGCTTTACTCAGGATAACAATCAGCCCCAGCATTTT.

This chain uses TRBV7-9 with TRBJ1-1; unclear D gene. V lost 5 bases and J lost 1, with 17 bases in between. From germline, CDR1 is SEHNR and CDR2 FQNEAQ (reference sequence). The CDR3 is 16 residues long. CDR3: CASSPLGGYSNTEAFF. CDR3 nucleotide sequence: TGTGCCAGCAGCCCCCTGGGAGGGTATTCGAACACTGAAGCTTTCTTT.

The V call is TRBV18, the J call TRBJ1-6; D is uncertain. This CDR3 has 16 residues. The V gene's germline CDR1 is KGHSH and CDR2 LQKENI. With 6 bases removed from V and 12 bases from J, the gap between germline ends came to 24 bases. CDR3 sequence: CASSADEGPGGGPLHF. The CDR3 region has the DNA TGTGCCAGCTCCGCTGACGAGGGCCCAGGTGGAGGACCCCTCCACTTT.

The chain links TRBV5-1 to TRBJ2-3, with D possibly being TRBD1 (7 bases). Trimming stripped 7 bases from V and 2 bases from J, with 14 bases between. The CDR3 runs 14 residues. Germline V gene data show CDR1 as SGHRS and CDR2 as YFSETQ. The CDR3 region is CASAAGTATDTQYF. The CDR3 DNA follows: TGCGCCAGCGCCGCGGGGACAGCCACAGATACGCAGTATTTT.

The chain recombines TRBV4-1 with TRBJ1-5; TRBD1 might be the D (5 bases). Germline-derived CDR1 and CDR2 are MGHRA and YSYEKL. Trimming left V 2 bases short and J 7 bases short, with 12 bases between. CDR3 length: 14 amino acids. CDR3 loop: CASSQYGQYQPQHF. DNA for the CDR3: TGCGCCAGCAGCCAATACGGACAATACCAGCCCCAGCATTTT.

V gene TRBV4-3 combines with J gene TRBJ2-3, with 12 bases that match TRBD2. Germline values: CDR1 LGHNA, CDR2 YSLEER. V was pared by 2 bases and J by 2 bases, with 11 bases of the junction left unmatched. The CDR3 consists of 19 residues. Here the CDR3 reads CASSQRLAGVGMITDTQYF. The CDR3 coding sequence is TGCGCCAGCAGCCAAAGACTAGCGGGGGTCGGGATGATCACAGATACGCAGTATTTT.

This rearrangement joins TRBV5-1 to TRBJ2-2; 9 bases line up with TRBD2. Germline CDR1 is SGHRS and CDR2 is YFSETQ. This CDR3 has 14 amino acids. V lost 4 bases and J lost 4; bases outside the gene matches: 2. For the CDR3, the DNA is TGCGCCAGCAGCGGGACTAGCTCCACCGGGGAGCTGTTTTTT. This sequence encodes CASSGTSSTGELFF.

The chain carries TRBV19 and TRBJ1-1, with D possibly matching TRBD1 (6 bases). The CDR3 contains 13 residues. The V gene's germline CDR1 is LNHDA and CDR2 SQIVND (reference sequence). Trimming cost V 1 base and J 8 bases, with 11 bases left between them. CDR3 nucleotides: TGTGCCAGTAGTATAGTGGTCCAGGGGGAAGCTTTCTTT. It encodes CASSIVVQGEAFF.

This clone was seen repeatedly, ten times or more. The gene calls are TRBV19 and TRBJ2-3; a weak D match, TRBD2 (6 bases). CDR1 is LNHDA and CDR2 is SQIVND in the germline V gene (reference sequence). The germline V and J ends were trimmed by 4 bases and 1 base, with 18 bases remaining between them. There are 17 residues in the CDR3. In DNA, the CDR3 is TGTGCCAGTAGTAGCGCCCGATGGGGGGAGGGCACAGATACGCAGTATTTT. Translation: CASSSARWGEGTDTQYF.

The count of this clone is one. The chain has TRBV5-1 and TRBJ1-1; D gene ambiguous. The V and J ends lost 1 base and 5 bases respectively, with 9 bases between them. The CDR3 runs 13 residues. Per germline, CDR1 SGHRS and CDR2 YFSETQ. The CDR3 protein is CASSLSRGTEAFF. DNA of the CDR3: TGCGCCAGCAGCTTGAGCCGGGGAACTGAAGCTTTCTTT.

This chain connects TRBV19 to TRBJ2-6; D is uncertain. Germline V gene data show CDR1 as LNHDA and CDR2 as SQIVND (reference sequence). This CDR3 is built from 17 residues. V gave up 0 bases and J gave up 4 bases, with 13 bases separating them. CDR3 nucleotide sequence: TGTGCCAGTAGTATAGACGACTCCCTCGTAGGGGCCAACGTCCTGACTTTC. It is translated as CASSIDDSLVGANVLTF.

This rearrangement joins TRBV3-1 (or the pseudogene TRBV3-2) to TRBJ1-1; 7 bases are a match to TRBD1. This CDR3 has 14 amino acids. The trim removed 4 bases at V and 5 bases at J, leaving 7 bases unmatched. Germline V gene lookup returns CDR1 LGHDT and CDR2 YNNKEL (reference sequence). CDR3 coding DNA: TGTGCCAGCAGCCTCACACAGGGGAGGACTGAAGCTTTCTTT. Its translation: CASSLTQGRTEAFF.

This clone was picked up one time. The CDR3 bases are TGTGCCACCAGCAGAGGGTCGGGAATAAGGCGGTTCTTC. Protein sequence: CATSRGSGIRRFF. The chain joins TRBV15 to TRBJ2-1; a weak D match, TRBD2 (5 bases). Trimming stripped 1 base from V and 15 bases from J, with 16 bases between. The CDR3 consists of 13 residues. Germline CDR1 LNHNV, CDR2 YYDKDF (reference sequence).

The CDR3 reads CSASALGQTTGELFF. The CDR3 DNA follows: TGCAGTGCTAGTGCGTTGGGACAGACCACCGGGGAGCTGTTTTTT. This rearrangement joins TRBV20-1 to TRBJ2-2; TRBD1 agrees at 7 bases. This CDR3 has 15 residues. Germline trimming cut 3 bases from V and 4 bases from J; bases unmatched to any gene: 8. Looked up from germline, CDR1 is DFQATT and CDR2 is SNEGSKA (reference sequence).

This chain links TRBV18 with TRBJ1-4, with D perhaps TRBD1 (6 bases). This CDR3 is built from 15 residues. V was cut by 3 bases and J by 8 bases, with 16 bases left in between. Germline V gives CDR1 KGHSH, CDR2 LQKENI. The CDR3 spells CASSPGARGEEKLFF. DNA of the CDR3: TGTGCCAGCTCACCCGGGGCCAGGGGCGAGGAAAAACTGTTTTTT.

The chain couples TRBV11-3 to TRBJ2-5; 10 bases agree with TRBD1. CDR1 is SGHNT, CDR2 YENEEA, per germline. Losses at the gene ends were 4 bases for V and 0 bases for J; bases not matched to a gene: 8. CDR3 length: 17 residues. In nucleotides, the CDR3 is TGTGCCAGCAGCTCAGGGGACAGGGGAGATTACCAAGAGACCCAGTACTTC. Translating gives CASSSGDRGDYQETQYF.

The rearrangement joins TRBV7-9 to TRBJ2-6; no clear D. Trimming removed 5 bases at V and 0 bases at J, with 14 bases between. CDR1 is SEHNR, CDR2 FQNEAQ, per germline (reference sequence). The CDR3 extends over 17 amino acids. The CDR3 loop is CASSPLLRNSGANVLTF. The CDR3 nucleotides read TGTGCCAGCAGCCCGCTATTGAGAAACTCTGGGGCCAACGTCCTGACTTTC. Full variable domain (remainder filled in from reference TRBV7-9 and TRBJ2-6): DTGVSQNPRHKITKRGQNVTFRCDPISEHNRLYWYRQTLGQGPEFLTYFQNEAQLEKSRLLSDRFSAERPKGSFSTLEIQRTEQGDSAMYLCASSPLLRNSGANVLTFGAGSRLTVL.

Here the CDR3 reads CASSIGRVETQYF. CDR3 DNA sequence: TGTGCCAGTAGTATCGGCAGGGTAGAGACCCAGTACTTC. V gene TRBV19 combines with J gene TRBJ2-5; maybe TRBD1 (5 bases). The CDR3 extends over 13 amino acids. With 3 bases removed from V and 4 bases from J, the gap between germline ends came to 9 bases. Per germline, CDR1 LNHDA and CDR2 SQIVND (reference sequence).

The V and J genes are TRBV4-1 and TRBJ1-4; D ambiguous. The CDR3 runs 17 residues. Germline-derived CDR1 and CDR2 are MGHRA and YSYEKL. Trimming shortened V by 1 base and J by 0 bases, and 12 bases separated the two germline ends. CDR3 in DNA: TGCGCCAGCAGCCAAGTCCGAGTGCTTCCAACTAATGAAAAACTGTTTTTT. It codes for CASSQVRVLPTNEKLFF.

The rearrangement joins TRBV7-2 to TRBJ1-2; 7 bases agree with TRBD1. The V gene end was trimmed by 5 bases and the J gene end by 7 bases; junction bases not matched to a gene: 7. The CDR3 is 13 residues long. Germline V gene data show CDR1 as SGHTA and CDR2 as FQGNSA. The CDR3 coding sequence is TGTGCCAGCAGCCCCGGGACAGTAGGTGGCTACACCTTC. It yields the protein CASSPGTVGGYTF.

This clone was counted a single time. The chain recombines TRBV4-2 with TRBJ2-7; D remains unclear. The V gene lost 1 base and the J gene lost 5 bases, with 9 bases spanning the gap. This CDR3 region has 13 residues. CDR1 and CDR2 from the germline V gene are LGHNA and YNFKEQ. The CDR3 coding sequence is TGTGCCAGCAGCCAAGTTCTAGATGACGAGCAGTACTTC. Protein sequence: CASSQVLDDEQYF.

V is TRBV2 and J is TRBJ2-2; 9 bases agree with TRBD1. Losses at the gene ends were 4 bases for V and 3 bases for J; bases not matched to a gene: 3. Germline loops: CDR1 SNHLY, CDR2 FYNNEI. This CDR3 region has 15 residues. CDR3 nucleotide sequence: TGTGCCAGCAGTGCACAGGGGGCGGACACCGGGGAGCTGTTTTTT. This sequence encodes CASSAQGADTGELFF. The entire variable domain, with the rest obtained from reference TRBV2 and TRBJ2-2, is as follows: EPEVTQTPSHQVTQMGQEVILRCVPISNHLYFYWYRQILGQKVEFLVSFYNNEISEKSEIFDDQFSVERPDGSNFTLKIRSTKLEDSAMYFCASSAQGADTGELFFGEGSRLTVL.

In regard to this clone: The sample contains more than one DNA sequence encoding this CDR3. V and J are TRBV12-3 or TRBV12-4 and TRBJ1-5; unclear D gene. The CDR3 covers 11 residues. The V end lost 5 bases, the J end lost 7 bases, and 6 bases lay between the germline ends. This chain's CDR3 is CASSRGQPQHF. In DNA, the CDR3 is TGTGCCAGCAGTCGAGGGCAGCCCCAGCATTTT.

This clone has only a few counts. The CDR3 coding sequence is TGTGCCAGCAGCAGGGACAGGAGGTGGGCCGGGGAGCTGTTTTTT. It codes for CASSRDRRWAGELFF. The chain has TRBV7-3 and TRBJ2-2, with 8 bases fitting TRBD1. Germline CDR1 SGHTA, CDR2 FQGTGA. The V gene end was trimmed by 5 bases and the J gene end by 6 bases; junction bases not matched to a gene: 8. CDR3 length: 15 residues.

The chain combines TRBV28 with TRBJ1-5, with D possibly being TRBD1 (5 bases). CDR1 is MDHEN, CDR2 SYDVKM, per germline. With 10 bases removed from V and 5 bases from J, the gap between germline ends came to 15 bases. CDR3 size: 13 residues. CDR3 DNA: TGTGCCACCATACAGGCTACCTATCAGCCCCAGCATTTT. Encoded protein: CATIQATYQPQHF.

This sequence joins TRBV9 and TRBJ1-1, with no clear D. The germline V gene has CDR1 SGDLS and CDR2 YYNGEE. Trimming stripped 0 bases from V and 3 bases from J, with 9 bases between. This CDR3 is built from 14 residues. The DNA of the CDR3 is TGTGCCAGCAGCGTAGGGAGCGGGTACACTGAAGCTTTCTTT. It translates to CASSVGSGYTEAFF.

The rearrangement uses TRBV28 and TRBJ1-4, with D possibly matching TRBD1 (6 bases). The V gene lost 9 bases and the J gene lost 0 bases, with 17 bases spanning the gap. The CDR3 runs 16 residues. Per germline, CDR1 MDHEN and CDR2 SYDVKM. The CDR3 is CASQQGAVATNEKLFF. CDR3 DNA: TGTGCCAGTCAACAGGGAGCAGTAGCAACTAATGAAAAACTGTTTTTT.

This chain links TRBV11-1 with TRBJ1-6, with a tentative D call TRBD1 (6 bases). Germline V lookup: CDR1 SGHAT, CDR2 FQDESV (reference sequence). Trimming removed 4 bases at V and 9 bases at J, with 16 bases between. This CDR3 is built from 15 residues. For the CDR3, the DNA is TGTGCCAGCAGCTACCAGCACAGGGCAAGTTCACCCCTCCACTTT. It encodes CASSYQHRASSPLHF.